This TCR beta chain was observed in a study of T-cell reconstitution after alpha-beta-depleted transplantation in children. This clonotype was seen many times. As it was prepared, the TCRbeta library received unique molecular identifiers. In TCRdb, the PCR reads were re-called with MiXCR into one record per CDR3 protein. The data show over 200,000 distinct CDR3 sequences, with approximately 9% seen just once and about 6% held by the top ten. This CDR3 contains 13 residues. V was trimmed by 3 bases and J by 4 bases, leaving 10 bases between them. The receptor was derived from a human donor who donated a stem cell graft to a child with acute lymphoblastic leukemia. The V call is TRBV12-3 or TRBV12-4, the J call TRBJ2-7, with D uncertain. The material sequenced was PBMCs from the stem cell graft donor, taken from the stem cell graft. The CDR3 DNA sequence: TGTGCCAGCAGTTTTCAAAGGGCTTACGAGCAGTACTTC. It is translated as CASSFQRAYEQYF.